This TCR beta chain was identified during a study of neurological immune-mediated disorders (dated by TCRdb to about 2019). For the study in its entirety: The study compared peripheral blood TCR-beta repertoires of HTLV-I-associated myelopathy (HAM/TSP) patients, multiple sclerosis patients and healthy controls using UMI-based sequencing. Of the 65 to 70 subjects in the cohort, about 14 were HAM/TSP patients, around 34 were multiple sclerosis patients, and some 20 were healthy controls. Longitudinal samples, technical triplicates and paired sorted CD4+ and CD8+ T-cell subsets, alongside PBMC samples, were included among the approximately 110 TCR-beta libraries. Paper-wide results and their limitations: The highest TCR clonal expansion was observed in HAM/TSP patients, whereas the lowest was observed in MS patients, even when compared with healthy controls. No identical CDR3 amino acid sequences were found to be shared among expanded clones across subjects, suggesting that TCR-beta repertoires were private in all groups.

This clonotype appeared many times. This receptor's antigen is unknown. No base-level quality is on record; no much larger clone is a single base apart. The CDR3 starts with the cysteine, ends with the phenylalanine, and has 14 residues. Only the CDR3 DNA stays, 42 bases, in frame from base 1. As encoded in the germline V gene, CDR1 is ENHRY while CDR2 is SYGVKD. The V and J ends are trimmed by 0 bases and 4 bases, leaving 7 bases between them. For unsorted PBMC libraries, 2 million PBMCs were used after storage in RNAlater at -80 degrees C until RNA extraction. Peripheral blood underwent Ficoll-Hypaque density gradient centrifugation to isolate PBMCs, which were then cryopreserved in liquid nitrogen. To synthesize cDNA, template-switch 5'RACE was performed with a primer carrying a 10-nucleotide random unique molecular identifier so that each TCR transcript was tagged. Each sequencing run produced over 160 million TCR-beta sequences covering 15-18 subjects. The RNeasy kit was used to extract total RNA. TCR-beta VDJ regions were amplified with primers for the TCR constant region and the 5'RACE anchor, using the KAPA Real-time Library Amplification kit. Sample indexes and Illumina adaptors were added in a first PCR, and a second PCR then increased library yield. After purification with Ampure beads, the TCR product of roughly 650 bp was size-selected on a 2% E-gel SizeSelection system. Before pooling, libraries had their quality checked on a Bioanalyzer, their concentration measured with Qubit, and their quantity determined with the Kapa Library Quantification kit. An Illumina HiSeq 2500 was used to sequence the libraries paired-end at 2 x 150 bp. To increase sequence diversity, about 25-31% phiX was spiked into each library pool. Per the authors' processing: Quality-filtered reads were processed with the UMI-based MiGEC pipeline, and over 90% of raw TCR sequences were removed by the MiGEC pipeline during error correction. VDJ genes were aligned to IMGT germline references, and each clonotype was defined by a unique CDR3 amino acid sequence together with V-J genes. Clonal expansion, Shannon diversity and CDR3 relatedness were evaluated with VDJtools (CalcPairwiseDistances, ClusterSamples), while phylogenetic trees were built in CLCbio workbench. A clone was classed as expanded if it had 8 or more unique UMIs, a cutoff based on coefficient-of-variation modelling across technical triplicates. TCRdb applied fastp at Q25 and MiXCR to the public reads, then kept only in-frame beta chains. Rows with one shared CDR3 protein collapse into an entry with the most common genes and DNA. TCRdb's processing, not the study's, gives the V and J calls here. The sample contains about 57,000 distinct CDR3 sequences, roughly 13% of them found a single time. Clones ranked in the top ten supply around 10% of the sample.

In this chain, TRBV10-3 is recombined with TRBJ2-1; the D segment could be TRBD2, given 5 matching bases. The sequencing input was PBMCs. The TCR originated in an older woman with HTLV-1-associated myelopathy (HAM/TSP). CDR3 reads: CAISESSGYNEQFF. The DNA reads as follows: TGTGCCATCAGTGAGTCATCGGGATACAATGAGCAGTTCTTC.